This passage covers 30 T cell receptor beta chains from one sample sequenced in a study of breast tumors, draining lymph nodes, adjacent tissues. From the multiplex PCR reads, TCRdb called clonotypes with MiXCR, one entry per CDR3 protein. The profile shows approximately 90,000 distinct CDR3 sequences, about 27% of them singletons. Axillary draining lymph nodes of breast cancer patients supplied the node samples. The source material was axillary lymph node tissue. The source of these receptors is a female donor with breast cancer. Some clones in this sample may be carry-over from other donors' samples.

This clonotype was counted between two and nine times. This may be a read error: a much more frequent sequence differs by one nucleotide. V gene TRBV7-8 combines with J gene TRBJ2-3, with D possibly being TRBD1 or TRBD2 (5 bases each). This CDR3 has 19 amino acids. Deletions cut 0 bases from V and 4 bases from J, with 23 bases between. The germline V gene encodes CDR1 SGHVS and CDR2 FQNEAQ. CDR3 in amino acids: CASSLAPTRFRRGPDTQYF. CDR3 sequence (DNA): TGTGCCAGCAGCTTAGCGCCCACTAGGTTTCGAAGGGGCCCAGATACGCAGTATTTT. The full variable domain, with the rest looked up from reference TRBV7-8 and TRBJ2-3, is GAGVSQSPRYKVAKRGQDVALRCDPISGHVSLFWYQQALGQGPEFLTYFQNEAQLDKSGLPSDRFFAERPEGSVSTLKIQRTQQEDSAVYLCASSLAPTRFRRGPDTQYFGPGTRLTVL.

The chain carries TRBV10-3 and TRBJ2-3, with TRBD1 matching over 7 bases. Germline CDR1 is ENHRY and CDR2 is SYGVKD. The CDR3 is 18 residues long. The J segment lost 0 bases and the V segment lost 4 bases, leaving 13 bases of the junction unmatched. In DNA form, the CDR3 reads TGTGCCATCAGTGCCTTCCCGGGACAGACGATCAGCACAGATACGCAGTATTTT. It translates to CAISAFPGQTISTDTQYF.

The sample holds many counts of this clonotype. The rearrangement uses TRBV9 and TRBJ2-7; D may be TRBD2 (6 bases). V gave up 0 bases and J gave up 2 bases, with 12 bases separating them. The germline CDR1 and CDR2 sequences are SGDLS and YYNGEE. The CDR3 contains 15 residues. The CDR3: CASSVDLAVPYEQYF. CDR3 nucleotide sequence: TGTGCCAGCAGCGTAGATTTAGCGGTCCCCTACGAGCAGTACTTC.

This clonotype came up many times. This chain joins TRBV3-2 and TRBJ1-5. TRBV3-2 is a recognized pseudogene. This CDR3 contains 14 residues. The DNA for the CDR3 is TGTGCCAGCAGCCCCCGAGGGAGCAATCAGCCCCAGCATTTT. It translates to CASSPRGSNQPQHF.

V usage is TRBV20-1 and J usage is TRBJ1-1, with TRBD1 identical over 10 bases. CDR1 is DFQATT and CDR2 is SNEGSKA in the germline V gene (reference sequence). The CDR3 has 13 residues. Unmatched junction bases numbered 10, after V lost 5 bases and J lost 10 bases. The CDR3: CSAGRDRGPTAFF. The CDR3 DNA reads TGCAGTGCTGGCCGAGACAGGGGGCCCACAGCTTTCTTT.

This clonotype was observed a handful of times. This chain connects TRBV6-5 to TRBJ1-1, with a tentative D call TRBD1 (5 bases). V shed 2 bases and J shed 7 bases, with 14 bases lying between them. The germline CDR1 and CDR2 sequences are MNHEY and SVGAGI. The CDR3 has 14 residues. DNA for the CDR3: TGTGCCAGCAGTTACACGCCCTCCAGGGATGAAGCTTTCTTT. Protein product: CASSYTPSRDEAFF.

Many counts were recorded for this clonotype. The CDR3 DNA follows: TGTGCCAGCAAGCCGGGACTATCCAATGAGCAGTTCTTC. Translation: CASKPGLSNEQFF. V gene TRBV2 combines with J gene TRBJ2-1, with TRBD2 matching over 7 bases. This CDR3 has 13 amino acids. V lost 7 bases, J lost 6 bases, and 6 bases stayed unmatched. Germline V lookup: CDR1 SNHLY, CDR2 FYNNEI.

Concerning this clonotype itself: The junction departs from germline at one end; a sequencing error may be responsible. The CDR3 region has the DNA TGCGCCAGCAGCCTGAGGTCCACAGAGGATTATCCCCTCCACTTT. Translation gives CASSLRSTEDYPLHF. The chain couples TRBV7-9 to TRBJ1-6; D not certain. Germline assignment: CDR1 SEHNR and CDR2 FQNEAQ (reference sequence). The CDR3 covers 15 residues.

About this clonotype itself: The germline gene is not matched at one end of the junction; a read error may be the cause. The V gene is TRBV28, the J gene TRBJ2-2; 8 bases are a match to TRBD1. Germline V gene sequence: CDR1 MDHEN, CDR2 SYDVKM. This CDR3 comprises 19 residues. The CDR3 protein is CASSFEFISRGQSTGELFF. In nucleotides, the CDR3 is TGTGCCAGTAGTTTCGAGTTTATTTCCAGGGGGCAAAGCACCGGGGAGCTGTTTTTT.

Comment on this clonotype: A read error may produce the germline difference seen at one junction end. The V gene is TRBV20-1, the J gene TRBJ2-7; D possibly corresponds to TRBD1 (6 bases). The CDR3 runs to 15 residues. The germline V gene encodes CDR1 DFQATT and CDR2 SNEGSKA (reference sequence). The CDR3 DNA reads as TGCAGTGCTAGAGGCGGACAGCCCGCGAACTACAAGCAGTACTTC. Residues: CSARGGQPANYKQYF.

This clonotype occurred once. The conserved final phenylalanine or tryptophan is absent from the CDR3, which likely points to a read error. The chain joins TRBV29-1 to TRBJ1-2; D is ambiguous. The V end was cut by 6 bases, the J end by 8 bases, with 16 bases between. Germline lookup yields CDR1 SQVTM and CDR2 ANQGSEA. The CDR3 length is 12 residues. DNA of the CDR3: TGCAGCGTCCCGAACTATAGCTACGGCTACACCCTC. It specifies CSVPNYSYGYTL.

Only a few counts were recorded for this clonotype. The V gene is TRBV4-3, the J gene TRBJ2-1, with TRBD1 matching over 10 bases. CDR3 length: 15 amino acids. V lost 4 bases to trimming and J lost 2 bases; unmatched junction nucleotides: 2. Germline V gene data show CDR1 as LGHNA and CDR2 as YSLEER. The CDR3 DNA reads as TGCGCCAGCAGCCCCGGGACAGGGGCCTACAATGAGCAGTTCTTC. Protein: CASSPGTGAYNEQFF.

This clonotype has a count of ten or more. The chain recombines TRBV7-2 with TRBJ2-7; 10 bases are shared with TRBD2. This CDR3 contains 16 residues. Germline V gene data show CDR1 as SGHTA and CDR2 as FQGNSA. After removal of 3 bases from V and 2 bases from J, the junction contained 7 bases not matched to a gene. This CDR3 is CASSLMPSGSTYEQYF. The DNA of the CDR3 is TGTGCCAGCAGCTTGATGCCTAGCGGGAGTACCTACGAGCAGTACTTC.

This clonotype appeared many times. The gene calls are TRBV20-1 and TRBJ2-5; D possibly uses TRBD1 or TRBD2 (6 bases each). Germline CDR1 reads DFQATT; CDR2 reads SNEGSKA (reference sequence). V lost 5 bases and J lost 4, with 11 bases in between. The CDR3 length is 12 residues. The CDR3: CSAGGQRETQYF. CDR3 sequence (DNA): TGCAGTGCTGGGGGGCAGAGAGAGACCCAGTACTTC.

This clonotype was observed at least ten times. This chain uses TRBV7-9 with TRBJ1-5, with D possibly being TRBD1 (6 bases). The V end was cut by 4 bases, the J end by 6 bases, with 13 bases between. The germline V gene encodes CDR1 SEHNR and CDR2 FQNEAQ (reference sequence). The CDR3 runs to 14 residues. The CDR3 is CASSYRGGGQPQHF. The DNA for the CDR3 is TGTGCCAGCAGCTACCGGGGGGGCGGTCAGCCCCAGCATTTT.

The chain couples TRBV7-9 to TRBJ1-4; D ambiguous. The CDR3 covers 14 residues. V was shortened by 1 base and J by 4 bases, with 7 bases between the two germline ends. CDR1 and CDR2 (germline): SEHNR, FQNEAQ (reference sequence). CDR3 in DNA: TGTGCCAGCAGCTTAGACTTATATAATGAAAAACTGTTTTTT. Its translation: CASSLDLYNEKLFF.

This clonotype was observed a handful of times. The rearrangement links TRBV6-2 or TRBV6-3 to TRBJ1-5; D unclear. The CDR3 totals 15 residues. Trimming left V 8 bases short and J 0 bases short, with 14 bases between. Germline V gene lookup returns CDR1 MNHEY and CDR2 SVGEGT. The CDR3 is CASLLSTDSNQPQHF. The DNA of the CDR3 is TGTGCCAGCCTCCTCTCGACGGATAGCAATCAGCCCCAGCATTTT.

The chain joins TRBV12-3 or TRBV12-4 to TRBJ2-1, with TRBD1 matching over 11 bases. V was clipped by 10 bases and J by 8 bases; unmatched bases: 16. CDR3 length equals 16 residues. CDR3 in DNA: TGTGCCACCAGACGTCGACTTCCGGGACAGGGGGATGAGCAGTTCTTC. This translates into CATRRRLPGQGDEQFF.

This clonotype has at least ten counts. The chain is built from TRBV6-6 and TRBJ2-3, with no clear D. The length of the CDR3 is 12 residues. The V end lost 5 bases, the J end lost 6 bases, and 9 bases lay between the germline ends. Germline CDR1 and CDR2: MNHNY and SVGAGI (reference sequence). CDR3 sequence (DNA): TGTGCCAGCAGTACGCCCTCCGATACGCAGTATTTT. This codes for CASSTPSDTQYF.

A note on this clonotype: The junction departs from germline at one end; a sequencing error may be responsible. V gene TRBV9 combines with J gene TRBJ1-5; TRBD1 matches 8 bases. In germline, CDR1 is SGDLS, CDR2 YYNGEE. The CDR3 covers 14 residues. The CDR3 loop is CAGSAQGGNQPQHF. The CDR3 DNA sequence: TGTGCCGGCAGCGCACAGGGGGGTAATCAGCCCCAGCATTTT.

This clonotype was picked up many times. V gene TRBV30 combines with J gene TRBJ2-5; TRBD2 might be the D (6 bases). This CDR3 contains 13 residues. The V end lost 3 bases, the J end lost 4 bases, and 12 bases lay between the germline ends. CDR1 and CDR2 from the germline V gene are GTSNPN and SVGIG (reference sequence). The CDR3 coding sequence is TGTGCCTGGAGGTTGGAGGGTGGAGAGACCCAGTACTTC. Its protein product is CAWRLEGGETQYF.

The table lists this clonotype with a count of one. The chain joins TRBV12-3 or TRBV12-4 to TRBJ2-7, with no clear D. The CDR3 runs to 13 residues. Trimming pared 7 bases from V and 6 bases from J, leaving 16 bases between. CDR3 sequence (DNA): TGTGCCAGCACCCTCAACTCTGGCTGCGAGCAGTACTTC. The encoded protein is CASTLNSGCEQYF.

This clonotype was recorded at least ten times. V usage is TRBV6-5 and J usage is TRBJ1-5; D is perhaps TRBD1 (5 bases). Trimming pared 8 bases from V and 4 bases from J, leaving 9 bases between. The CDR3 covers 12 residues. The germline V gene encodes CDR1 MNHEY and CDR2 SVGAGI. CDR3 sequence (DNA): TGTGCCAGCGGACAATTAAATCAGCCCCAGCATTTT. Translated, it gives CASGQLNQPQHF.

This clonotype came up many times. The genes are TRBV12-3 or TRBV12-4 and TRBJ1-5; 7 nucleotides line up with TRBD1. V lost 5 bases to trimming and J lost 9 bases; unmatched junction nucleotides: 7. This CDR3 comprises 13 residues. CDR3 region: CASSEQGSGPQHF. Written as DNA, the CDR3 is TGTGCCAGCAGTGAACAGGGGTCAGGGCCCCAGCATTTT.

At least ten counts were recorded for this clonotype. The genes are TRBV2 and TRBJ2-7, with 12 bases aligning to TRBD2. This CDR3 is 13 amino acids long. The V gene end was trimmed by 8 bases and the J gene end by 9 bases; junction bases not matched to a gene: 8. In germline, CDR1 is SNHLY, CDR2 FYNNEI. CDR3 DNA sequence: TGTGCCAGCTGTCGGACTAGCGGGATGGTGCAGTACTTC. Protein: CASCRTSGMVQYF.

This clonotype occurred many times. The rearrangement uses TRBV15 and TRBJ1-4; D call uncertain. The CDR3 consists of 15 residues. Trimming took 1 base from V and 3 from J, leaving 9 bases between them. Germline V gene data show CDR1 as LNHNV and CDR2 as YYDKDF (reference sequence). The CDR3 DNA follows: TGTGCCACCAGCAGAGCCATGGGAGCTAATGAAAAACTGTTTTTT. Translated, it gives CATSRAMGANEKLFF.

This clonotype was seen at least ten times. The genes are TRBV4-1 and TRBJ1-5, with D possibly TRBD1 on 5 matching bases. V was trimmed by 4 bases and J by 5 bases, leaving 15 bases between them. CDR1 and CDR2 (germline): MGHRA, YSYEKL. The CDR3 extends over 15 amino acids. In DNA form, the CDR3 reads TGCGCCAGCAGCCGCCGTGGGCAGGGAGATCAGCCCCAGCATTTT. This translates into CASSRRGQGDQPQHF.

This clonotype was picked up many times. V and J are TRBV7-9 and TRBJ1-3; D is possibly TRBD1 (6 bases). Between the trimmed V and J ends, which lost 6 bases and 2 bases, there was a span of 14 bases. Germline CDR1 SEHNR, CDR2 FQNEAQ (reference sequence). This CDR3 region has 15 residues. The CDR3 nucleotides are TGTGCCAGCAGTCAGCAGGGGTTTGCTGGAAACACCATATATTTT. Its translation is CASSQQGFAGNTIYF.

This clonotype was counted a single time. This chain uses TRBV5-6 with TRBJ2-5; D perhaps matches TRBD2 (6 bases). The germline V gene has CDR1 SGHDT and CDR2 YYEEEE. Trimming removed 2 bases from V and 4 bases from J, with 15 bases in between. The CDR3 length is 15 residues. CDR3 coding DNA: TGTGCCAGCAGCTTAGTCTCACGGGGAGGAGAGACCCAGTACTTC. Translation gives CASSLVSRGGETQYF. The full variable domain, rest sourced from reference TRBV5-6 and TRBJ2-5, is DAGVTQSPTHLIKTRGQQVTLRCSPKSGHDTVSWYQQALGQGPQFIFQYYEEEERQRGNFPDRFSGHQFPNYSSELNVNALLLGDSALYLCASSLVSRGGETQYFGPGTRLLVL.

This clonotype was observed at least ten times. The chain links TRBV20-1 to TRBJ2-3; 7 bases match TRBD2. V was pared by 6 bases and J by 0 bases, with 6 bases of the junction left unmatched. The germline V gene encodes CDR1 DFQATT and CDR2 SNEGSKA (reference sequence). This CDR3 is 14 amino acids long. CDR3 nucleotide sequence: TGCAGTGCCCGGTCGGGACTAAGCACAGATACGCAGTATTTT. Its translation is CSARSGLSTDTQYF.